These 32 T cell receptor beta chains were all obtained from the same sample, sequenced in a study of CD8 T cells in Susac syndrome (dated by TCRdb to between 2018 and 2020). Library method: the immunoSEQ multiplex PCR assay. RNA was extracted using the RNeasy kit, and about 0.45 to 1 ug of the RNA was reverse transcribed with random hexamers. TCRdb took the public reads, trimmed them with fastp at Q25, ran MiXCR for clone calling and kept in-frame beta chains. Entries that share a CDR3 protein sequence are merged under the most common genes and DNA. The sample table records approximately 79,000 distinct CDR3 sequences; about 93% of these occur just once. The ten most abundant clones make up approximately 0.45% of the sample. The sample comprised CD8+ T cells from PBMCs. The origin of the receptors is a human donor with Susac syndrome.

The chain combines TRBV5-1 with TRBJ2-5, with TRBD1 identical over 9 bases. Germline assignment: CDR1 SGHRS and CDR2 YFSETQ. With V trimmed by 4 bases and J by 4 bases, 11 bases remained unmatched. This CDR3 comprises 16 residues. The CDR3 spells CASSPQGQGVRETQYF. The CDR3 DNA is TGCGCCAGCAGCCCCCAGGGACAGGGAGTAAGAGAGACCCAGTACTTC.

The J gene is TRBJ2-7, the V gene TRBV20-1; 8 bases line up with TRBD2. The CDR3 is made up of 15 amino acids. Per the germline V gene, CDR1 is DFQATT and CDR2 is SNEGSKA (reference sequence). J gave up 6 bases and V 2 bases, and 12 bases lay outside the gene matches. CDR3 region: CSARNSEAGVGEQYF. DNA for the CDR3: TGCAGTGCTAGAAACTCAGAAGCGGGAGTAGGCGAGCAGTACTTC.

V is TRBV15 and J is TRBJ2-5, with D unclear. Between the trimmed V and J ends, which lost 0 bases and 4 bases, there was a span of 6 bases. CDR1 and CDR2 (germline): LNHNV, YYDKDF (reference sequence). This CDR3 region has 13 residues. The CDR3 loop is CATSREGLETQYF. CDR3 coding DNA: TGTGCCACCAGCAGAGAAGGGTTAGAGACCCAGTACTTC.

In its sample, this clonotype was seen once. The J gene is TRBJ2-5, the V gene TRBV11-2, with 8 positions matching TRBD1. The CDR3 length is 15 residues. Germline values: CDR1 SGHAT, CDR2 FQNNGV. V gave up 5 bases and J gave up 2 bases; unmatched junction bases: 7. CDR3 in DNA: TGTGCCAGCAGCATCCGGGACAGGCGGCAAGAGACCCAGTACTTC. Protein product: CASSIRDRRQETQYF.

The rearrangement uses TRBV6-4 and TRBJ1-5, with 10 bases fitting TRBD1. Germline trimming cut 6 bases from V and 1 base from J; bases unmatched to any gene: 3. The CDR3 length is 15 residues. In germline, CDR1 is MRHNA, CDR2 SNTAGT. The CDR3 sequence: CASRGDRGSNQPQHF. The CDR3 nucleotides are TGTGCCAGCAGGGGGGACAGGGGCAGCAATCAGCCCCAGCATTTT.

The V gene is TRBV6-2 or TRBV6-3, the J gene TRBJ2-1; the D call may be TRBD1 or TRBD2 (6 bases each). From germline, CDR1 is MNHEY and CDR2 SVGEGT. This CDR3 is 14 amino acids long. V lost 11 bases and J lost 0, with 14 bases in between. The CDR3 loop is CASEGGSSYNEQFF. The CDR3, as DNA: TGTGCCTCAGAAGGGGGGAGCTCCTACAATGAGCAGTTCTTC.

The rearrangement joins TRBV4-3 to TRBJ1-1; D is perhaps TRBD1 (5 bases). The V gene's germline CDR1 is LGHNA and CDR2 YSLEER. Trimming removed 3 bases at V and 0 bases at J, with 8 bases between. The CDR3 extends over 14 amino acids. The CDR3 sequence is CASSHDSLNTEAFF. The CDR3 DNA follows: TGCGCCAGCAGCCATGACAGCTTGAACACTGAAGCTTTCTTT.

The chain carries TRBV3-1 and TRBJ2-5, with TRBD2 matching over 8 bases. This CDR3 contains 18 residues. V was clipped by 4 bases and J by 1 base; unmatched bases: 14. The V gene's germline CDR1 is LGHDT and CDR2 YNNKEL (reference sequence). Written as DNA, the CDR3 is TGTGCCAGCAGCCTATTGATCCGTAGCGGGGAGTTCCAAGAGACCCAGTACTTC. This sequence encodes CASSLLIRSGEFQETQYF.

The chain links TRBV29-1 to TRBJ2-1; 10 nucleotides align to TRBD2. There are 17 residues in the CDR3. Trimming cost V 0 bases and J 5 bases; bases outside gene matches: 10. Germline-derived CDR1 and CDR2 are SQVTM and ANQGSEA. The DNA for the CDR3 is TGCAGCGTTGAAGATTGGGGAGCGGGGGGGAAAGACAATGAGCAGTTCTTC. This sequence encodes CSVEDWGAGGKDNEQFF.

CDR3 nucleotides: TGTGCCAGCAGCTTAGAGGGAAGCTACAATGAGCAGTTCTTC. Protein: CASSLEGSYNEQFF. The rearrangement joins TRBV7-6 to TRBJ2-1; D unclear. Germline V gene sequence: CDR1 SGHVS, CDR2 FNYEAQ. Trimming cost V 1 base and J 3 bases, with 7 bases left between them. This CDR3 comprises 14 residues.

A few counts support this clonotype. The chain links TRBV4-1 to TRBJ2-2; D not resolved. The CDR3 extends over 12 amino acids. Germline loops: CDR1 MGHRA, CDR2 YSYEKL. Trimming took 6 bases from V and 6 from J, leaving 8 bases between them. For the CDR3, the DNA is TGCGCCAGCAGTCCCGATTCCGGGGAGCTGTTTTTT. Translated, it gives CASSPDSGELFF.

This clonotype was found once. The chain couples TRBV27 to TRBJ2-7; 9 nucleotides agree with TRBD1. The CDR3 is 12 residues long. Per germline, CDR1 MNHEY and CDR2 SMNVEV (reference sequence). J gave up 5 bases and V 8 bases, and 4 bases lay outside the gene matches. Here the CDR3 DNA reads TGTGCCAGCCGGGACAGGGTCGACGAGCAGTACTTC. It is translated as CASRDRVDEQYF.

This rearrangement joins TRBV10-3 to TRBJ2-1, with TRBD2 matching over 10 bases. The trim removed 6 bases at V and 9 bases at J, leaving 5 bases unmatched. Germline V gives CDR1 ENHRY, CDR2 SYGVKD. The CDR3 extends over 13 amino acids. The CDR3 sequence: CAISPAGGTEQFF. The CDR3 DNA is TGTGCCATCAGCCCAGCGGGGGGGACTGAGCAGTTCTTC.

The chain combines TRBV5-1 with TRBJ2-1, with D possibly being TRBD2 (5 bases). Looked up from germline, CDR1 is SGHRS and CDR2 is YFSETQ. This CDR3 comprises 13 residues. V was shortened by 0 bases and J by 8 bases, with 9 bases between the two germline ends. The CDR3 spells CASSLVWGDEQFF. The CDR3 nucleotides are TGCGCCAGCAGCTTGGTATGGGGAGATGAGCAGTTCTTC.

A few counts support this clonotype. The chain's CDR3 is CASSHGGGTEYSPLHF. The CDR3 nucleotides are TGTGCCAGCAGCCACGGGGGCGGGACAGAATACTCACCCCTCCACTTT. The chain links TRBV7-2 to TRBJ1-6; TRBD1 aligns across 7 bases. V shed 5 bases, J shed 10 bases, and the junction held 14 bases outside the gene matches. Looked up from germline, CDR1 is SGHTA and CDR2 is FQGNSA. This CDR3 has 16 residues.

The chain employs TRBV9 and TRBJ2-2, with TRBD2 as a possible D gene (6 bases). This CDR3 has 17 amino acids. Trimming removed 1 base at V and 3 bases at J, with 16 bases between. Germline CDR1 reads SGDLS; CDR2 reads YYNGEE. The CDR3 nucleotides are TGTGCCAGCAGCGTACCGGGACTCAAGGTAGACACCGGGGAGCTGTTTTTT. Translating gives CASSVPGLKVDTGELFF.

J is TRBJ2-3 and V is TRBV11-2; a possible D gene is TRBD2 (6 bases). The germline V gene has CDR1 SGHAT and CDR2 FQNNGV. V was cut by 2 bases and J by 5 bases, with 14 bases left in between. This CDR3 region has 15 residues. CDR3 region: CASSLWAGSGDTQYF. The CDR3 region has the DNA TGTGCCAGCAGCTTATGGGCGGGATCTGGAGATACGCAGTATTTT.

The chain carries TRBV29-1 and TRBJ2-3, with 9 nucleotides matching TRBD2. After removal of 6 bases from V and 6 bases from J, the junction contained 10 bases not matched to a gene. Germline V CDR1 and CDR2: SQVTM, ANQGSEA. The CDR3 spans 14 residues. The CDR3 here is CSVGGGRASDTQYF. The CDR3 nucleotides are TGCAGCGTGGGGGGCGGGAGGGCCTCTGATACGCAGTATTTT.

The chain uses TRBV30 and TRBJ1-5; no clear D gene. Germline V gene lookup returns CDR1 GTSNPN and CDR2 SVGIG (reference sequence). V shed 4 bases and J shed 4 bases, with 11 bases lying between them. CDR3 size: 13 residues. The CDR3 here is CAWNGLPNQPQHF. The DNA of the CDR3 is TGTGCCTGGAATGGCCTCCCGAATCAGCCCCAGCATTTT.

The chain is built from TRBV5-8 and TRBJ1-3; the D is unclear. This CDR3 has 14 residues. V shed 4 bases and J shed 4 bases, with 12 bases lying between them. Germline V lookup: CDR1 SGHTS, CDR2 YDEGEE. CDR3 loop: CASSQRTVGNTIYF. In DNA form, the CDR3 reads TGTGCCAGCAGCCAAAGAACCGTAGGAAACACCATATATTTT.

This clonotype was seen only once. The chain carries TRBV20-1 and TRBJ1-2, with unresolved D. The CDR3 consists of 14 residues. V lost 4 bases and J lost 1, with 13 bases in between. Germline CDR1 and CDR2: DFQATT and SNEGSKA (reference sequence). As DNA, the CDR3 is TGCAGTGCTACCGCCCGGGAGCTTAACTATGGCTACACCTTC. Translated, it gives CSATARELNYGYTF.

This clonotype was counted only a few times. The chain uses TRBV12-3 or TRBV12-4 and TRBJ2-6, with 7 nucleotides matching TRBD2. V dropped 3 bases and J dropped 2; count of bases not matched to a gene: 1. The CDR3 spans 15 residues. The CDR3 DNA reads as TGTGCCAGCAGTTTGGGGGGGACTGGGGCCAACGTCCTGACTTTC. Protein sequence: CASSLGGTGANVLTF.

The chain links TRBV27 to TRBJ2-2; 7 bases are shared with TRBD1. Germline V CDR1 and CDR2: MNHEY, SMNVEV (reference sequence). J was trimmed by 0 bases and V by 3 bases; bases with no gene match: 1. The CDR3 is 15 residues long. The CDR3 loop is CASSLGQTNTGELFF. CDR3 nucleotide sequence: TGTGCCAGCAGTTTGGGACAGACGAACACCGGGGAGCTGTTTTTT.

J is TRBJ1-1 and V is TRBV20-1; D gene uncertain. Germline V CDR1 and CDR2: DFQATT, SNEGSKA (reference sequence). CDR3 size: 13 residues. Trimming pared 5 bases from V and 2 bases from J, leaving 12 bases between. The CDR3 here is CSARTSLNTEAFF. The CDR3 DNA reads TGCAGTGCTCGGACGAGTTTAAACACTGAAGCTTTCTTT.

This rearrangement joins TRBV6-2 or TRBV6-3 to TRBJ2-1; D may be TRBD1 (6 bases). CDR3 length equals 10 residues. Trimming cost V 5 bases and J 15 bases, with 11 bases left between them. The V gene's germline CDR1 is MNHEY and CDR2 SVGEGT. CDR3 coding DNA: TGTGCCAGCAGTGGACAGAGGGTGTTCTTC. Its translation: CASSGQRVFF.

The chain combines TRBV7-6 with TRBJ2-3; TRBD2 aligns across 7 bases. Germline trimming cut 1 base from V and 2 bases from J; bases unmatched to any gene: 12. The CDR3 is 18 amino acids. Per the germline V gene, CDR1 is SGHVS and CDR2 is FNYEAQ. The CDR3 protein is CASSLGSAIAGATDTQYF. The CDR3 nucleotides read TGTGCCAGCAGCTTAGGGTCCGCGATAGCGGGCGCCACAGATACGCAGTATTTT.

The V call is TRBV27, the J call TRBJ2-7, with D perhaps assigned TRBD1 or TRBD2 (5 bases each). CDR3 length: 13 residues. CDR1 MNHEY and CDR2 SMNVEV come from the germline V gene (reference sequence). V was pared by 10 bases and J by 0 bases, with 13 bases between. CDR3 coding DNA: TGTGCCACCGGGACCCCCACCTCCTACGAGCAGTACTTC. Its protein product is CATGTPTSYEQYF.

The rearrangement links TRBV29-1 to TRBJ2-7, with 9 positions matching TRBD2. The CDR3 extends over 14 amino acids. Germline CDR1 is SQVTM and CDR2 is ANQGSEA. V lost 6 bases and J lost 0; bases outside the gene matches: 6. CDR3 sequence: CSVELAGGSYEQYF. As DNA, the CDR3 is TGCAGCGTGGAACTAGCGGGCGGCTCCTACGAGCAGTACTTC.

The rearrangement uses TRBV27 and TRBJ2-1; 10 bases agree with TRBD2. The ends lost 6 bases at V and 7 bases at J; junction bases unmatched: 15. The CDR3 covers 17 residues. Germline loops: CDR1 MNHEY, CDR2 SMNVEV (reference sequence). The DNA for the CDR3 is TGTGCCAGCAGCCCCCGGGCCTCTAGCGGGAGAGGGAATGAGCAGTTCTTC. Translated, it gives CASSPRASSGRGNEQFF.

This sequence joins TRBV19 and TRBJ2-7; TRBD1 is a possible D gene (6 bases). The CDR3 is 10 amino acids. Germline assignment: CDR1 LNHDA and CDR2 SQIVND (reference sequence). CDR3 loop: CGRDNEVQYF. The CDR3 DNA sequence: TGTGGCCGGGACAACGAAGTTCAGTACTTC.

The chain is built from TRBV3-1 and TRBJ2-7; D is perhaps TRBD1 (6 bases). Germline CDR1 LGHDT, CDR2 YNNKEL (reference sequence). The length of the CDR3 is 13 residues. The V end was cut by 0 bases, the J end by 6 bases, with 9 bases between. The CDR3 protein is CASSQDDRSEQYF. CDR3 bases: TGTGCCAGCAGCCAAGATGACAGGTCCGAGCAGTACTTC.

J is TRBJ2-1 and V is TRBV5-4; TRBD2 aligns across 10 bases. CDR3 length: 20 residues. Germline V lookup: CDR1 SGHNT, CDR2 YYREEE (reference sequence). J lost 4 bases, V lost 3 bases, and 19 bases had no gene match. CDR3 sequence (DNA): TGTGCCAGCAGCTGGAGGCGGGGACGGTCTAGCGGGAGTTCATACAATGAGCAGTTCTTC. Its protein product is CASSWRRGRSSGSSYNEQFF.